The 28 T cell receptor beta chains presented below share a single source sample, sequenced in a study of patients and donors after allogeneic stem cell transplantation. TCRdb re-called the RT-PCR reads through MiXCR, storing one row per CDR3 protein. The sample contains 150,000 to 250,000 distinct CDR3 sequences, around two fifths of which appear only once. The sequencing input was blood, either unsorted or a sorted T cell fraction (not recorded which). Receptors originate from a human donor who was either an allogeneic HSCT recipient or a stem cell or donor lymphocyte infusion donor (not recorded which). It is not recorded whose cells these are; they may come from a transplant donor.

The chain employs TRBV7-6 and TRBJ1-3; D unclear. Trimming stripped 5 bases from V and 7 bases from J, with 21 bases between. This CDR3 contains 16 residues. Germline V CDR1 and CDR2: SGHVS, FNYEAQ. This chain's CDR3 is CASSDITRPSDNTIYF. The CDR3 DNA sequence: TGTGCCAGCAGCGACATTACAAGGCCTTCTGATAACACCATATATTTT.

A single count supports this clonotype. Compared with germline, one end of the junction differs, possibly owing to a read error. The chain carries TRBV5-1 and TRBJ1-4; D remains unclear. CDR3 size: 13 residues. In germline, CDR1 is SGHRS, CDR2 YFSETQ. CDR3 coding DNA: TGCTCCAGCAGCTTGGTACTGAATGAAAAACTGTTTTTT. Translating gives CSSSLVLNEKLFF.

This rearrangement joins TRBV18 to TRBJ1-1; possibly TRBD1 for D (6 bases). This CDR3 spans 14 amino acids. Trimming removed 4 bases at V and 8 bases at J, with 17 bases between. Germline assignment: CDR1 KGHSH and CDR2 LQKENI. CDR3 region: CASSLPRDIGEAFF. Written as DNA, the CDR3 is TGTGCCAGCTCACTTCCCCGGGACATTGGGGAAGCTTTCTTT. Combining the CDR3 with reference TRBV18 and TRBJ1-1 gives the whole variable domain NAGVMQNPRHLVRRRGQEARLRCSPMKGHSHVYWYRQLPEEGLKFMVYLQKENIIDESGMPKERFSAEFPKEGPSILRIQQVVRGDSAAYFCASSLPRDIGEAFFGQGTRLTVV.

This clonotype has a handful of counts. CDR3 sequence (DNA): TGTGCCAGCAGTTTATCCCACAGGGTAAGATTAGCCTACGAGCAGTACTTC. It yields the protein CASSLSHRVRLAYEQYF. The chain combines TRBV28 with TRBJ2-7; D is possibly TRBD1 (6 bases). Trimming removed 1 base at V and 2 bases at J, with 18 bases between. CDR3 length: 17 residues. The V gene's germline CDR1 is MDHEN and CDR2 SYDVKM.

This chain links TRBV24-1 with TRBJ1-2; weak D call: TRBD1 (6 bases). V lost 5 bases, J lost 2 bases, and 17 bases lay in between. The CDR3 covers 16 residues. Looked up from germline, CDR1 is KGHDR and CDR2 is SFDVKD. The DNA of the CDR3 is TGTGCCACCAGTGGACCGAACAGGGCGGCGAACTATGGCTACACCTTC. This sequence encodes CATSGPNRAANYGYTF.

The chain uses TRBV30 and TRBJ2-3; D gene ambiguous. CDR1 GTSNPN and CDR2 SVGIG come from the germline V gene (reference sequence). Trimming stripped 5 bases from V and 0 bases from J, with 9 bases between. CDR3 size: 13 residues. This CDR3 reads CAWESSSTDTQYF. CDR3 sequence (DNA): TGTGCCTGGGAGAGTAGCAGCACAGATACGCAGTATTTT.

This clonotype was found a few times. The chain joins TRBV20-1 to TRBJ1-1; 7 bases are a match to TRBD1. In germline, CDR1 is DFQATT, CDR2 SNEGSKA (reference sequence). J gave up 6 bases and V 0 bases, and 4 bases lay outside the gene matches. This CDR3 contains 13 residues. CDR3 residues: CSARDYRGPEAFF. The CDR3 region has the DNA TGCAGTGCTAGAGACTACAGGGGCCCTGAAGCTTTCTTT.

V and J are TRBV7-9 and TRBJ1-2; TRBD1 is a possible D gene (5 bases). Germline V gene sequence: CDR1 SEHNR, CDR2 FQNEAQ (reference sequence). This CDR3 contains 13 residues. The V and J ends lost 2 bases and 6 bases respectively, with 10 bases between them. The CDR3 reads CASSLRPGDGYTF. The CDR3 bases are TGTGCCAGCAGCTTACGTCCGGGGGATGGCTACACCTTC.

This clonotype was counted ten times or more. The chain carries TRBV6-2 or TRBV6-3 and TRBJ1-5; tentatively, D is TRBD1 (5 bases). The V end was cut by 4 bases, the J end by 3 bases, with 10 bases between. This CDR3 comprises 14 residues. Germline V gene lookup returns CDR1 MNHEY and CDR2 SVGEGT. The DNA of the CDR3 is TGTGCCAGCAGTTGGGGGGTCAACAATCAGCCCCAGCATTTT. It encodes CASSWGVNNQPQHF.

The V gene is TRBV7-2, the J gene TRBJ1-2; D gene ambiguous. This CDR3 spans 13 amino acids. Germline lookup yields CDR1 SGHTA and CDR2 FQGNSA. V shed 5 bases and J shed 3 bases, with 10 bases lying between them. CDR3 DNA: TGTGCCAGCAGCATGGACCAGCACTATGGCTACACCTTC. This gives the protein CASSMDQHYGYTF. Based on the CDR3 plus reference TRBV7-2 and TRBJ1-2, the full variable domain is GAGVSQSPSNKVTEKGKDVELRCDPISGHTALYWYRQSLGQGLEFLIYFQGNSAPDKSGLPSDRFSAERTGGSVSTLTIQRTQQEDSAVYLCASSMDQHYGYTFGSGTRLTVV.

This clonotype has a handful of counts. V and J are TRBV2 and TRBJ2-7, with D possibly matching TRBD2 (6 bases). This CDR3 has 14 residues. Germline V gives CDR1 SNHLY, CDR2 FYNNEI. V lost 4 bases and J lost 6, with 16 bases in between. CDR3 sequence (DNA): TGTGCCAGCAGTGGGGACGGGAGAGTAGGCGAGCAGTACTTC. The encoded protein is CASSGDGRVGEQYF.

This clonotype was seen at least ten times. This rearrangement joins TRBV25-1 to TRBJ1-5; D remains unclear. CDR3 size: 12 residues. Trimming took 3 bases from V and 2 from J, leaving 2 bases between them. Germline CDR1 MGHDK, CDR2 SYGVNS. The CDR3 protein is CASSEGNQPQHF. For the CDR3, the DNA is TGTGCCAGCAGTGAGGGCAATCAGCCCCAGCATTTT.

This clonotype was detected only a few times. The chain carries TRBV6-6 and TRBJ1-2; the D gene is possibly TRBD1 (5 bases). V gave up 6 bases and J gave up 8 bases, with 19 bases separating them. CDR1 and CDR2 (germline): MNHNY, SVGAGI (reference sequence). The CDR3 runs 14 residues. This chain's CDR3 is CASSSSQGIHGYTF. The CDR3, as DNA: TGTGCCAGCAGCAGTTCTCAGGGAATCCACGGCTACACCTTC.

This clonotype was observed a few times. The chain has TRBV5-6 and TRBJ1-1, with D possibly being TRBD1 (6 bases). The V end was cut by 4 bases, the J end by 4 bases, with 20 bases between. This CDR3 spans 16 amino acids. Germline loops: CDR1 SGHDT, CDR2 YYEEEE. The CDR3 loop reads CASSVYYRDAGTEAFF. The CDR3 DNA follows: TGTGCCAGCAGCGTATACTACAGGGATGCGGGCACTGAAGCTTTCTTT. Drawing the rest from reference TRBV5-6 and TRBJ1-1, the complete variable domain is DAGVTQSPTHLIKTRGQQVTLRCSPKSGHDTVSWYQQALGQGPQFIFQYYEEEERQRGNFPDRFSGHQFPNYSSELNVNALLLGDSALYLCASSVYYRDAGTEAFFGQGTRLTVV.

The chain joins TRBV20-1 to TRBJ2-1, with a tentative D call TRBD1 (6 bases). The germline V and J ends were trimmed by 3 bases and 1 base, with 10 bases remaining between them. The CDR3 is made up of 14 amino acids. Germline V gives CDR1 DFQATT, CDR2 SNEGSKA (reference sequence). Here the CDR3 reads CSASYRDSYNEQFF. CDR3 nucleotide sequence: TGCAGTGCTAGCTACAGGGATTCCTACAATGAGCAGTTCTTC.

This chain uses TRBV6-5 with TRBJ2-7, with 9 bases matching TRBD2. From germline, CDR1 is MNHEY and CDR2 SVGAGI. With 5 bases clipped from V and 4 bases from J, the junction kept 6 bases outside the gene matches. This CDR3 comprises 14 residues. CDR3 in DNA: TGTGCCAGCAGTCGGACTAGCGAGTTATACGAGCAGTACTTC. The encoded protein is CASSRTSELYEQYF.

This clonotype was detected a few times. The V and J genes are TRBV20-1 and TRBJ1-1, with D possibly TRBD1 on 5 matching bases. Germline CDR1 reads DFQATT; CDR2 reads SNEGSKA (reference sequence). This CDR3 region has 14 residues. With 1 base removed from V and 2 bases from J, the gap between germline ends came to 11 bases. The DNA of the CDR3 is TGCAGTGCTAGAGTGCCCAGGGAAAACACTGAAGCTTTCTTT. Translating gives CSARVPRENTEAFF.

The V call is TRBV4-2, the J call TRBJ2-7; perhaps TRBD1 as D (6 bases). CDR3 length: 14 amino acids. The germline V and J ends were trimmed by 1 base and 2 bases, with 9 bases remaining between them. Looked up from germline, CDR1 is LGHNA and CDR2 is YNFKEQ. The CDR3 region has the DNA TGTGCCAGCAGCCAAGGACAGGCAACCTACGAGCAGTACTTC. It translates to CASSQGQATYEQYF.

This clonotype was observed a few times. The genes are TRBV6-5 and TRBJ1-5; TRBD1 matches 7 bases. V shed 5 bases, J shed 6 bases, and the junction held 7 bases outside the gene matches. This CDR3 is built from 14 residues. Germline CDR1 reads MNHEY; CDR2 reads SVGAGI. The CDR3 nucleotides read TGTGCCAGCAGTGCCAGACAGGGTGGTCAGCCCCAGCATTTT. Its protein product is CASSARQGGQPQHF.

The chain is built from TRBV18 and TRBJ1-4; D ambiguous. Germline lookup yields CDR1 KGHSH and CDR2 LQKENI. Trimming cost V 2 bases and J 7 bases, with 8 bases left between them. The CDR3 runs to 13 residues. Here the CDR3 DNA reads TGTGCCAGCTCACCAGGGTACGGTGAAAAACTGTTTTTT. As protein: CASSPGYGEKLFF.

The V call is TRBV7-9, the J call TRBJ1-1, with 8 nucleotides matching TRBD1. The germline V gene encodes CDR1 SEHNR and CDR2 FQNEAQ (reference sequence). After removal of 3 bases from V and 3 bases from J, the junction contained 3 bases not matched to a gene. The CDR3 is made up of 14 amino acids. The CDR3 reads CASSFPQGDTEAFF. The CDR3 nucleotides are TGTGCCAGCAGCTTCCCACAGGGGGACACTGAAGCTTTCTTT.

The V call is TRBV7-3, the J call TRBJ1-1; no clear D gene. Germline V gene sequence: CDR1 SGHTA, CDR2 FQGTGA. The CDR3 has 15 amino acids. V lost 4 bases, J lost 5 bases, and 17 bases lay in between. CDR3 sequence reads: CASSSDWNVGTEAFF. CDR3 DNA: TGTGCCAGCAGCTCAGACTGGAACGTAGGGACTGAAGCTTTCTTT. Drawing the rest from reference TRBV7-3 and TRBJ1-1, the complete variable domain is GAGVSQTPSNKVTEKGKYVELRCDPISGHTALYWYRQSLGQGPEFLIYFQGTGAADDSGLPNDRFFAVRPEGSVSTLKIQRTERGDSAVYLCASSSDWNVGTEAFFGQGTRLTVV.

The gene calls are TRBV6-5 and TRBJ1-1; D not certain. Per the germline V gene, CDR1 is MNHEY and CDR2 is SVGAGI. This CDR3 has 13 amino acids. Deletions cut 8 bases from V and 4 bases from J, with 14 bases between. The CDR3 nucleotides are TGTGCCAGCCACGATCCGCCTGTCACTGAAGCTTTCTTT. Its protein product is CASHDPPVTEAFF.

This clonotype was picked up a small number of times. The chain recombines TRBV28 with TRBJ1-1; D gene unclear. CDR1 is MDHEN, CDR2 SYDVKM, per germline. V shed 9 bases and J shed 5 bases, with 10 bases lying between them. The CDR3 consists of 11 residues. CDR3 loop: CASPSRTEAFF. The CDR3 DNA sequence: TGTGCCAGTCCTTCTCGGACTGAAGCTTTCTTT.

This clonotype was counted between two and nine times. The chain couples TRBV12-3 or TRBV12-4 to TRBJ1-1; D is uncertain. The CDR3 runs 14 residues. Trimming shortened V by 1 base and J by 1 base, and 7 bases separated the two germline ends. As DNA, the CDR3 is TGTGCCAGCAGTTTAGGACCGACGAACACTGAAGCTTTCTTT. Translating it yields CASSLGPTNTEAFF.

The rearrangement uses TRBV14 and TRBJ2-7; D is undetermined. With 4 bases removed from V and 4 bases from J, the gap between germline ends came to 5 bases. CDR1 SGHDN and CDR2 FVKESK come from the germline V gene. The CDR3 consists of 11 residues. The CDR3 region is CASSRDYEQYF. The DNA for the CDR3 is TGTGCCAGCAGCCGGGATTACGAGCAGTACTTC.

The rearrangement uses TRBV19 and TRBJ1-1, with 9 bases matching TRBD1. With 2 bases clipped from V and 4 bases from J, the junction kept 11 bases outside the gene matches. The CDR3 is 17 amino acids. The germline V gene has CDR1 LNHDA and CDR2 SQIVND (reference sequence). This CDR3 is CASSIQPGPGQGTEAFF. CDR3 in DNA: TGTGCCAGTAGTATACAACCAGGCCCGGGACAGGGCACTGAAGCTTTCTTT.

This clonotype was counted between two and nine times. The chain combines TRBV27 with TRBJ1-5, with D maybe TRBD1 (5 bases). The CDR3 is 14 residues long. The germline gives CDR1 MNHEY, CDR2 SMNVEV (reference sequence). V was pared by 3 bases and J by 6 bases, with 12 bases between. The CDR3 loop reads CASSFALRGQPQHF. CDR3 bases: TGTGCCAGCAGTTTCGCCCTAAGGGGTCAGCCCCAGCATTTT.